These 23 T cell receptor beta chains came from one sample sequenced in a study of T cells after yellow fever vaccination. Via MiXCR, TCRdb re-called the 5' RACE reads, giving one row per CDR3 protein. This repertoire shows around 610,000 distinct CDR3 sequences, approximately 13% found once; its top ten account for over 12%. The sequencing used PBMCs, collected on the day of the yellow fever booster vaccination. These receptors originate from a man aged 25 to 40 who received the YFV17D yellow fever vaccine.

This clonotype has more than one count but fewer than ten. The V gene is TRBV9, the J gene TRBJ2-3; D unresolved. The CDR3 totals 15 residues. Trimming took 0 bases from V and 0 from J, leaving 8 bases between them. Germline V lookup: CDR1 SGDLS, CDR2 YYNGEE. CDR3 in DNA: TGTGCCAGCAGCGTAGGTCCTCAGAGCACAGATACGCAGTATTTT. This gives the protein CASSVGPQSTDTQYF.

The CDR3 coding sequence is TGTGCCAGCAGTTTACTGACACTCACAGATACGCAGTATTTT. Translated, it gives CASSLLTLTDTQYF. The chain couples TRBV27 to TRBJ2-3; no clear D gene. Germline lookup yields CDR1 MNHEY and CDR2 SMNVEV (reference sequence). There are 14 residues in the CDR3. Trimming stripped 2 bases from V and 2 bases from J, with 8 bases between.

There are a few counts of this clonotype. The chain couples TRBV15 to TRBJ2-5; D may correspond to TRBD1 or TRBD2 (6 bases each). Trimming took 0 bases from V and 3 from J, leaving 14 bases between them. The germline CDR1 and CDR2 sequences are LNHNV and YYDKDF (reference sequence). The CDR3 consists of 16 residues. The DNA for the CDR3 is TGTGCCACCAGCAGAGAACGGGGGCAGGGCGAAGAGACCCAGTACTTC. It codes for CATSRERGQGEETQYF.

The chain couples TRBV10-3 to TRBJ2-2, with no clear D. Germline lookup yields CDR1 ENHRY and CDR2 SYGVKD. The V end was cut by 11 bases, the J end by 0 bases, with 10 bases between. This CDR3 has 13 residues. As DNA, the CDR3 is TGTGCCTTACAGAATTCGAACACCGGGGAGCTGTTTTTT. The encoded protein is CALQNSNTGELFF.

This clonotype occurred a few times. The CDR3 here is CASSQARGSYSTDTQYF. In DNA, the CDR3 is TGTGCCAGCAGCCAAGCCCGCGGGAGCTATAGCACAGATACGCAGTATTTT. The chain uses TRBV14 and TRBJ2-3; 7 bases match TRBD2. The germline V gene encodes CDR1 SGHDN and CDR2 FVKESK. The junction had 7 bases not matched to a gene; V was cut back by 1 base and J by 0 bases. This CDR3 region has 17 residues. The full variable domain, its missing parts supplied by reference TRBV14 and TRBJ2-3, is EAGVTQFPSHSVIEKGQTVTLRCDPISGHDNLYWYRRVMGKEIKFLLHFVKESKQDESGMPNNRFLAERTGGTYSTLKVQPAELEDSGVYFCASSQARGSYSTDTQYFGPGTRLTVL.

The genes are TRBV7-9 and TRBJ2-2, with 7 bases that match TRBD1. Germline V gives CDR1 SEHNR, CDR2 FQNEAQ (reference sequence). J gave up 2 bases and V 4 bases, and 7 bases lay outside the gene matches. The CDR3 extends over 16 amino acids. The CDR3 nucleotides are TGTGCCAGCAGCTCAAAGGGACAGCTAAACACCGGGGAGCTGTTTTTT. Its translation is CASSSKGQLNTGELFF.

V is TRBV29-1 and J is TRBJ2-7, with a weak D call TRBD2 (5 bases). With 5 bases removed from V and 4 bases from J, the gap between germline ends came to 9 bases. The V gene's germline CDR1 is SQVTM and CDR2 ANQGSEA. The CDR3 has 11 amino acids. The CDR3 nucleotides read TGCAGCGTTAGTGAGGGTTACGAGCAGTACTTC. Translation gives CSVSEGYEQYF.

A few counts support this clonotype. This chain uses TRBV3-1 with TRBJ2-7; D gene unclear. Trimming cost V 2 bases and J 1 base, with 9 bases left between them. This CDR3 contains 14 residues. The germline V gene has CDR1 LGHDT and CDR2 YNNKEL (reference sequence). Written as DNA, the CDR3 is TGTGCCAGCAGCCAAAACGGACGTTCCTACGAGCAGTACTTC. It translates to CASSQNGRSYEQYF.

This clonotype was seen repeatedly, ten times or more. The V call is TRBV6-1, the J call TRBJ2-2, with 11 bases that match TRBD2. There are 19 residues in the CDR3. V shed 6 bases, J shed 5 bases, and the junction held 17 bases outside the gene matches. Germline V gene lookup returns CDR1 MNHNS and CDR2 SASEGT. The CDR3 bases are TGTGCCAGCAGCGCGACTAGCGGGAAGCGTCCCGGCGGAACCGGGGAGCTGTTTTTT. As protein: CASSATSGKRPGGTGELFF.

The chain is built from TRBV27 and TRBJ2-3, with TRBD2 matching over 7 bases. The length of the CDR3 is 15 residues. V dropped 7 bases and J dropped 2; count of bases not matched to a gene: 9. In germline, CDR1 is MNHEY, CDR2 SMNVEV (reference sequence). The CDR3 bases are TGTGCCAGCACCCCCGGGGGGAGGGCCACAGATACGCAGTATTTT. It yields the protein CASTPGGRATDTQYF.

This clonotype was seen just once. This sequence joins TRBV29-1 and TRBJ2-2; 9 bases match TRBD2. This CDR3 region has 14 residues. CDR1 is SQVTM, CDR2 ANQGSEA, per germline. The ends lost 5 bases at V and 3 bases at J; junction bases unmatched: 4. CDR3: CSVSREGHTGELFF. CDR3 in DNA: TGCAGCGTTTCGCGGGAGGGGCACACCGGGGAGCTGTTTTTT.

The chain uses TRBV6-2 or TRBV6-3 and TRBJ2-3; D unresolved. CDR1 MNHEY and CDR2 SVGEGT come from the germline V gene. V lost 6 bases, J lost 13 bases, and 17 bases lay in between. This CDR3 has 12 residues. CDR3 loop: CASSQLRVREYF. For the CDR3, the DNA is TGTGCCAGCAGCCAACTAAGGGTCCGTGAGTATTTT.

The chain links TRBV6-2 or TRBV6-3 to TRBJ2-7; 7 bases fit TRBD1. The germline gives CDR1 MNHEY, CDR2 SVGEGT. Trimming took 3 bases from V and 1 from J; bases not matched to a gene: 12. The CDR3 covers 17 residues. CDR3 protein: CASSYRLTGEASYEQYF. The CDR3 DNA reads TGTGCCAGCAGTTATCGCCTTACAGGGGAAGCATCCTACGAGCAGTACTTC.

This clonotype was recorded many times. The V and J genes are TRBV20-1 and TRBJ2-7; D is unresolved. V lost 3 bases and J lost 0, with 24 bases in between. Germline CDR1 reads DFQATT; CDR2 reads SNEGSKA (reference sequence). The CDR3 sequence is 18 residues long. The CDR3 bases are TGCAGTGCTAGCCCAGAGACCCCTGCCCACAGTGGCTCCTACGAGCAGTACTTC. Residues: CSASPETPAHSGSYEQYF.

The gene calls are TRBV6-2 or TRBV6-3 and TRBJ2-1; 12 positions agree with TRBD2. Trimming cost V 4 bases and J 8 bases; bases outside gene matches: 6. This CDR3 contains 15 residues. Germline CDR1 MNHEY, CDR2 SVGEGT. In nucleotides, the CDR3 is TGTGCCAGCAGTTGGACTAGCGGGACTGAGGATGAGCAGTTCTTC. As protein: CASSWTSGTEDEQFF.

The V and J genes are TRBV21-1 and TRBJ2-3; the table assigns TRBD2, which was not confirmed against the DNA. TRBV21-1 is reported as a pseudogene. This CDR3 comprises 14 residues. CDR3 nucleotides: TGTGCCAGCAGCTACGGGAGAATGGGAGATACGCAGTATTTT. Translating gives CASSYGRMGDTQYF.

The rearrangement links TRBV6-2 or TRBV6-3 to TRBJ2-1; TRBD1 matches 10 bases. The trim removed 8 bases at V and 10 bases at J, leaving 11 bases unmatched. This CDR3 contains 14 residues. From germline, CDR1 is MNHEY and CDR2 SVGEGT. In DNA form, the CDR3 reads TGTGCCAGCGTTGACAGGGGGCCCATTACGGAGCAGTTCTTC. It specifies CASVDRGPITEQFF.

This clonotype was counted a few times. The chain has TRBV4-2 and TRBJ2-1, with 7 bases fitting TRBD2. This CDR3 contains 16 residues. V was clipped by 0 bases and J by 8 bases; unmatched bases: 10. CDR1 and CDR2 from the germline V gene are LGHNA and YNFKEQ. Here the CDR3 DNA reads TGTGCCAGCAGCCAAGATCCCCAGCGGGACGTGCATGAGCAGTTCTTC. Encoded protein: CASSQDPQRDVHEQFF.

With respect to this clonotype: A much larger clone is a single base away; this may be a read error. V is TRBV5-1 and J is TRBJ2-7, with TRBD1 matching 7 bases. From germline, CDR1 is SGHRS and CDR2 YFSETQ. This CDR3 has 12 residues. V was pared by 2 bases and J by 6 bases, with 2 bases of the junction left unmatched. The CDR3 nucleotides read TGCGCCAGCAGCTTTTACAGGGGCGAGCAGTACTTC. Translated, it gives CASSFYRGEQYF.

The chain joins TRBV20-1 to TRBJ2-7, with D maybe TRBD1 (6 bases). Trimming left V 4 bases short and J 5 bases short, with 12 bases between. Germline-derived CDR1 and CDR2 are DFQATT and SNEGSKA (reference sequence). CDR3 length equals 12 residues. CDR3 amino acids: CSATDSWDEQYF. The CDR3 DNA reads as TGCAGTGCTACGGACAGCTGGGACGAGCAGTACTTC.

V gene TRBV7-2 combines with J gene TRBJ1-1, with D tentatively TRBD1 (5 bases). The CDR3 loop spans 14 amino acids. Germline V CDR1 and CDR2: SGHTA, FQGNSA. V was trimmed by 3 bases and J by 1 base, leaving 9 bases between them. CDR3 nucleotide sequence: TGTGCCAGCAGCTTTTTCGACAGGAACACTGAAGCTTTCTTT. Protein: CASSFFDRNTEAFF.

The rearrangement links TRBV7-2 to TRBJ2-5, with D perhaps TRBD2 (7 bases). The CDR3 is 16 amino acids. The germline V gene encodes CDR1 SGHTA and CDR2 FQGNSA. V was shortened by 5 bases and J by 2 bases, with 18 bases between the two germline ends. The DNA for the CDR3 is TGTGCCAGCAGCGAAGGGGGGGTGGGACGGCAAGAGACCCAGTACTTC. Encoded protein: CASSEGGVGRQETQYF.

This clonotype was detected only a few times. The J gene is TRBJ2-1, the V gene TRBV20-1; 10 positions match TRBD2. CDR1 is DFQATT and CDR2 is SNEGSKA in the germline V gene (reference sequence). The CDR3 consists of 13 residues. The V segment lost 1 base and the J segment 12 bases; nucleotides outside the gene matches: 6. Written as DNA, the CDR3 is TGCAGTGCTAGAGCCCTAGCGGGAGCAGGGCAGTTCTTC. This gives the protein CSARALAGAGQFF.